This T cell receptor (beta chain) appears in the sequencing data of a study of shared clonotypes between healthy human individuals. Whole-study findings and limits: Shared clonotypes across all four donors exceeded non-shared ones in generation probability. Rarefaction gave evidence that sorted-subset sequencing remained incomplete despite large depth. Across subsets, estimated richness was generally greater for naive than for memory populations.

Repertoires were generated with immunoSEQ multiplex PCR, while TCRdb's copy carries only in-frame clones and drops some. The sample lists around 1.9 million clones; just under 95% were seen once. The CDR3 runs 13 residues. With 3 bases removed from V and 5 bases from J, the gap between germline ends came to 10 bases. The germline V gene encodes CDR1 SGHAT and CDR2 FQNNGV. It was CD45RO-negative cells, positively selected for CCR7, that made up naive CD8 cells, with terminally differentiated effector memory CD45RA+ cells excluded. As concerns this clone: Antigen specificity is unknown.

The receptor comes from a man between 18 and 35 years old in good health. Some clones in this sample may be carry-over from other donors' samples. Sequencing was done on a sample of naive CD8+ T cells from PBMCs. The chain is built from TRBV11-2 and TRBJ1-2, with D uncertain. The CDR3 spells CASSLEGRYGYTF. In nucleotides, the CDR3 is TGTGCCAGCAGCTTGGAAGGGCGGTATGGCTACACCTTC.